Below, 32 T cell receptor beta chains from the same sample are listed, as sequenced in a study of cytomegalovirus exposure and HLA in healthy donors. The PCR contained 60 Vbeta and 13 Jbeta primers. Data came from immunoSEQ multiplex PCR; TCRdb stores just in-frame clones and leaves some out. The table lists fewer than 250,000 clones, over 75% of them singletons. The sample taken for sequencing was PBMCs. These receptors were obtained from a man younger than 35 in good health and CMV-seronegative.

The CDR3 DNA sequence: TGTGCCAGCAGCTTGGTAACAGGGGGCTCTGGCTACACCTTC. This encodes CASSLVTGGSGYTF. The genes are TRBV5-4 and TRBJ1-2; TRBD1 matches at 9 bases. With 0 bases clipped from V and 7 bases from J, the junction kept 4 bases outside the gene matches. The CDR3 is 14 residues long. Germline CDR1 is SGHNT and CDR2 is YYREEE (reference sequence).

This chain uses TRBV5-1 with TRBJ1-1; 8 bases map to TRBD1. The CDR3 has 13 amino acids. Germline CDR1 reads SGHRS; CDR2 reads YFSETQ. The trim removed 0 bases at V and 7 bases at J, leaving 2 bases unmatched. CDR3 sequence reads: CASSLAGTGEAFF. CDR3 sequence (DNA): TGCGCCAGCAGCTTGGCGGGGACAGGTGAAGCTTTCTTT.

V is TRBV6-5 and J is TRBJ2-5; D call uncertain. The CDR3 runs to 11 residues. Germline CDR1 is MNHEY and CDR2 is SVGAGI. V lost 5 bases and J lost 5, with 6 bases in between. DNA of the CDR3: TGTGCCAGCAGTAACGGGGAGACCCAGTACTTC. This codes for CASSNGETQYF.

The gene calls are TRBV4-1 and TRBJ2-1; D call uncertain. The germline V gene encodes CDR1 MGHRA and CDR2 YSYEKL. With 6 bases removed from V and 4 bases from J, the gap between germline ends came to 4 bases. CDR3 length: 11 amino acids. The CDR3 sequence: CASSMYNEQFF. CDR3 bases: TGCGCCAGCAGTATGTACAATGAGCAGTTCTTC.

CDR3 nucleotides: TGTGCAAGTCGCTTAGGGGTCGGCGGGAGCGCCTACAATGAGCAGTTCTTC. Translated: CASRLGVGGSAYNEQFF. This chain links TRBV12-2 with TRBJ2-1; the table gives TRBD2 as D, unverified against the DNA. TRBV12-2 corresponds to a pseudogene. The CDR3 has 17 amino acids.

This clone was observed a handful of times. The rearrangement links TRBV9 to TRBJ2-2; D gene unclear. This CDR3 is 15 amino acids long. Trimming pared 0 bases from V and 0 bases from J, leaving 6 bases between. Germline CDR1 SGDLS, CDR2 YYNGEE. CDR3 loop: CASSVVPANTGELFF. The CDR3 DNA is TGTGCCAGCAGCGTAGTCCCCGCGAACACCGGGGAGCTGTTTTTT.

The chain combines TRBV7-6 with TRBJ2-1; 15 bases align to TRBD2. CDR1 is SGHVS, CDR2 FNYEAQ, per germline. The CDR3 has 19 residues. V lost 3 bases, J lost 4 bases, and 10 bases stayed unmatched. CDR3 in amino acids: CASSFGLAGGPAPYNEQFF. CDR3 nucleotide sequence: TGTGCCAGCAGCTTTGGACTAGCGGGGGGGCCGGCGCCTTACAATGAGCAGTTCTTC.

The gene calls are TRBV12-5 and TRBJ2-3; 13 bases match TRBD2. The length of the CDR3 is 19 residues. Germline V gene sequence: CDR1 LGHNT, CDR2 FRNRAP. V trimming: 0 bases; J trimming: 1 base; junction bases outside the gene matches: 7. The CDR3 bases are TGTGCTAGTGGTTTGGTACTACTAGCGGGGGGGGTTCGCACAGATACGCAGTATTTT. Protein: CASGLVLLAGGVRTDTQYF.

The chain employs TRBV4-3 and TRBJ2-1; 12 bases fit TRBD2. The V gene end was trimmed by 4 bases and the J gene end by 8 bases; junction bases not matched to a gene: 15. The CDR3 has 18 amino acids. CDR1 and CDR2 from the germline V gene are LGHNA and YSLEER. This CDR3 reads CASSLLTSGGVSGDEQFF. Written as DNA, the CDR3 is TGCGCCAGCAGCCTCTTGACTAGCGGGGGAGTTTCGGGGGATGAGCAGTTCTTC.

This chain links TRBV7-2 with TRBJ2-7; TRBD2 is a possible D gene (6 bases). The germline V gene has CDR1 SGHTA and CDR2 FQGNSA. CDR3 length: 14 residues. The ends were cut back, 5 bases at V and 6 bases at J, with 17 bases in the middle. CDR3 bases: TGTGCCAGCAGCCCCTCCGGGGGTCCTTTCGAGCAGTACTTC. Protein product: CASSPSGGPFEQYF.

The rearrangement joins TRBV7-8 to TRBJ1-1; D gene uncertain. V shed 1 base and J shed 5 bases, with 8 bases lying between them. Germline V CDR1 and CDR2: SGHVS, FQNEAQ. The CDR3 has 13 residues. The CDR3 is CASSLVEETEAFF. The CDR3 bases are TGTGCCAGCAGCTTAGTCGAGGAGACTGAAGCTTTCTTT.

V usage is TRBV6-6 and J usage is TRBJ2-2, with 10 positions matching TRBD2. In germline, CDR1 is MNHNY, CDR2 SVGAGI (reference sequence). The CDR3 totals 15 residues. Losses at the gene ends were 7 bases for V and 6 bases for J; bases not matched to a gene: 8. DNA for the CDR3: TGTGCCAGCAATTTAAGCGGGGGGGCCCCCGGGGAGCTGTTTTTT. Translated, it gives CASNLSGGAPGELFF.

The chain carries TRBV5-5 and TRBJ2-5; perhaps TRBD2 as D (6 bases). Germline loops: CDR1 SGHKS, CDR2 YYEKEE (reference sequence). The CDR3 has 16 amino acids. The V end was cut by 4 bases, the J end by 3 bases, with 19 bases between. Here the CDR3 DNA reads TGTGCCAGCAGCATGACCCAGGGACTGGGGGAAGAGACCCAGTACTTC. Its translation: CASSMTQGLGEETQYF.

The V and J genes are TRBV19 and TRBJ1-3, with D uncertain. The V gene's germline CDR1 is LNHDA and CDR2 SQIVND (reference sequence). The CDR3 runs to 15 residues. V dropped 3 bases and J dropped 0 bases, with 9 bases sitting between them. The CDR3 DNA is TGTGCCAGTAGTATTTTGTCAGTCTCTGGAAACACCATATATTTT. It translates to CASSILSVSGNTIYF.

This clone was counted once. The gene calls are TRBV10-3 and TRBJ2-6, with 7 bases identical to TRBD2. With 9 bases clipped from V and 1 base from J, the junction kept 6 bases outside the gene matches. CDR1 is ENHRY, CDR2 SYGVKD, per germline. The CDR3 spans 15 residues. Here the CDR3 reads CAIREGLSGANVLTF. CDR3 in DNA: TGTGCCATAAGGGAGGGCCTGTCTGGGGCCAACGTCCTGACTTTC.

The V call is TRBV4-2, the J call TRBJ2-3, with no clear D. This CDR3 has 11 amino acids. Germline-derived CDR1 and CDR2 are LGHNA and YNFKEQ. V was trimmed by 4 bases and J by 6 bases, leaving 5 bases between them. The CDR3 protein is CASSRADTQYF. DNA for the CDR3: TGTGCCAGCAGCCGGGCTGATACGCAGTATTTT.

The chain carries TRBV13 and TRBJ1-2; D is uncertain. This CDR3 is 14 amino acids long. Germline loops: CDR1 PRHDT, CDR2 FYEKMQ (reference sequence). Trimming removed 4 bases from V and 4 bases from J, with 13 bases in between. The CDR3 DNA sequence: TGTGCCAGCAGCTCCCGCGGAGGCGTCTATGGCTACACCTTC. Amino acid sequence: CASSSRGGVYGYTF.

This chain's CDR3 is CASSPTESSYNEQFF. Written as DNA, the CDR3 is TGTGCCAGCAGTCCCACCGAGAGCTCCTACAATGAGCAGTTCTTC. The chain has TRBV27 and TRBJ2-1; unclear D gene. The V end lost 5 bases, the J end lost 0 bases, and 11 bases lay between the germline ends. Germline CDR1 and CDR2: MNHEY and SMNVEV (reference sequence). CDR3 length: 15 residues.

The rearrangement links TRBV6-5 to TRBJ2-7; D possibly corresponds to TRBD1 (6 bases). V lost 0 bases and J lost 4, with 13 bases in between. The CDR3 is 15 residues long. Germline CDR1 and CDR2: MNHEY and SVGAGI. The CDR3, as DNA: TGTGCCAGCAGTTACTCGATCAGGGGCGCATACGAGCAGTACTTC. Translated: CASSYSIRGAYEQYF.

The DNA for the CDR3 is TGCGCCAGCAGGGCAGGGGCCAATGAGCAGTTCTTC. Its translation is CASRAGANEQFF. V gene TRBV5-1 combines with J gene TRBJ2-1; possible D gene TRBD1, 6 bases. Germline CDR1 is SGHRS and CDR2 is YFSETQ. Trimming cost V 5 bases and J 6 bases, with 9 bases left between them. CDR3 length: 12 amino acids.

The V gene is TRBV7-9, the J gene TRBJ2-6, with 11 bases lining up with TRBD1. Trimming at V came to 4 bases and at J to 3 bases, leaving 2 bases not matched to a gene. Germline CDR1 SEHNR, CDR2 FQNEAQ (reference sequence). This CDR3 has 16 amino acids. DNA for the CDR3: TGTGCCAGCAGCTCGGGACAGGGGGATGGGGCCAACGTCCTGACTTTC. Its protein is CASSSGQGDGANVLTF.

This chain uses TRBV4-3 with TRBJ2-1; the match to TRBD2 covers 11 bases. Trimming removed 3 bases from V and 3 bases from J; junction bases left unmatched: 4. The V gene's germline CDR1 is LGHNA and CDR2 YSLEER. The length of the CDR3 is 16 residues. The CDR3 here is CASSHSSGGFYNEQFF. The CDR3 region has the DNA TGCGCCAGCAGCCACTCTAGCGGGGGGTTCTACAATGAGCAGTTCTTC.

The V call is TRBV12-5, the J call TRBJ2-7; tentative D call: TRBD2 (5 bases). Trimming removed 0 bases at V and 5 bases at J, with 11 bases between. This CDR3 has 14 residues. Germline loops: CDR1 LGHNT, CDR2 FRNRAP. This CDR3 is CASGLVGEGNEQYF. CDR3 DNA sequence: TGTGCTAGTGGTTTGGTAGGAGAGGGAAACGAGCAGTACTTC.

The chain has TRBV9 and TRBJ2-1; 10 bases fit TRBD2. Looked up from germline, CDR1 is SGDLS and CDR2 is YYNGEE. V lost 2 bases and J lost 4; bases outside the gene matches: 6. The CDR3 totals 16 residues. The CDR3 DNA sequence: TGTGCCAGCAGCGTTACCCCGGGACTAGCGTACAATGAGCAGTTCTTC. This sequence encodes CASSVTPGLAYNEQFF.

The chain employs TRBV19 and TRBJ2-7, with TRBD1 identical over 10 bases. The CDR3 sequence is 13 residues long. J was trimmed by 6 bases and V by 3 bases; bases with no gene match: 2. The germline V gene encodes CDR1 LNHDA and CDR2 SQIVND (reference sequence). The CDR3 DNA follows: TGTGCCAGTAGTATTGGACAGGGGGGCGAGCAGTACTTC. It specifies CASSIGQGGEQYF.

The chain carries TRBV7-9 and TRBJ2-3; tentative D call: TRBD2 (6 bases). The CDR3 is made up of 13 amino acids. The germline CDR1 and CDR2 sequences are SEHNR and FQNEAQ (reference sequence). The V end was cut by 5 bases, the J end by 3 bases, with 9 bases between. DNA for the CDR3: TGTGCCAGCAGCGGTAGCGGAACAGATACGCAGTATTTT. Translated: CASSGSGTDTQYF.

This chain joins TRBV28 and TRBJ2-2, with a weak D call TRBD2 (6 bases). The CDR3 length is 14 residues. With 9 bases removed from V and 4 bases from J, the gap between germline ends came to 15 bases. Germline lookup yields CDR1 MDHEN and CDR2 SYDVKM. The CDR3 DNA follows: TGTGCCAGTTGGGAGGCGCGGGGCACCGGGGAGCTGTTTTTT. Its translation is CASWEARGTGELFF.

The J gene is TRBJ1-5, the V gene TRBV2; 10 bases are shared with TRBD1. The V and J ends lost 5 bases and 4 bases, in that order; junction bases with no gene match: 17. This CDR3 is built from 19 residues. CDR1 and CDR2 from the germline V gene are SNHLY and FYNNEI. The CDR3 loop is CASSLRSGQGLGGNQPQHF. DNA for the CDR3: TGTGCCAGCAGTCTCCGGTCGGGACAGGGGTTAGGTGGTAATCAGCCCCAGCATTTT.

V is TRBV5-6 and J is TRBJ2-3; D uncertain. In germline, CDR1 is SGHDT, CDR2 YYEEEE. Trimming left V 1 base short and J 2 bases short, with 8 bases between. The CDR3 has 14 residues. CDR3 bases: TGTGCCAGCAGCTTGAAGCGCTACACAGATACGCAGTATTTT. Translated, it gives CASSLKRYTDTQYF.

V usage is TRBV19 and J usage is TRBJ2-2; 14 nucleotides align to TRBD2. There are 17 residues in the CDR3. CDR1 is LNHDA, CDR2 SQIVND, per germline (reference sequence). The ends lost 6 bases at V and 7 bases at J; junction bases unmatched: 10. In nucleotides, the CDR3 is TGTGCCAGTAGACCGACTAGCGGGGGGGCAACGGGCGGGGAGCTGTTTTTT. Encoded protein: CASRPTSGGATGGELFF.

The gene calls are TRBV7-6 and TRBJ1-4; tentative D call: TRBD1 (6 bases). This CDR3 region has 16 residues. Trimming left V 1 base short and J 2 bases short, with 11 bases between. Germline loops: CDR1 SGHVS, CDR2 FNYEAQ. This chain's CDR3 is CASSLEQGGTNEKLFF. CDR3 nucleotides: TGTGCCAGCAGCTTAGAACAGGGCGGGACTAATGAAAAACTGTTTTTT.

The chain has TRBV4-1 and TRBJ1-2; possibly TRBD1 for D (6 bases). V was clipped by 1 base and J by 5 bases, with 11 bases between them. Germline V gene sequence: CDR1 MGHRA, CDR2 YSYEKL. The CDR3 consists of 14 residues. CDR3 in amino acids: CASSQGVTGYGYTF. DNA for the CDR3: TGCGCCAGCAGCCAAGGGGTTACAGGGTATGGCTACACCTTC.